This T cell receptor (beta chain) was observed in a study of cytomegalovirus exposure and HLA in healthy donors. In germline, CDR1 is MDHEN, CDR2 SYDVKM. Trimming left V 2 bases short and J 1 base short, with 11 bases between. This CDR3 is built from 15 residues. With 60 Vbeta and 13 Jbeta primers, the PCR was carried out. The assay was immunoSEQ multiplex PCR, and TCRdb's table has in-frame clones only and misses some. The sample records approximately 150,000 clones, roughly 80% being singletons. Sequenced sample: PBMCs. This receptor was taken from a man between 18 and 29 years old in good health and CMV-seropositive. This chain links TRBV28 with TRBJ1-1, with D perhaps matching TRBD1 (6 bases). The CDR3, as DNA: TGTGCCAGCAGTTTAGGGGGGGCAGGGAACACTGAAGCTTTCTTT. It is translated as CASSLGGAGNTEAFF.